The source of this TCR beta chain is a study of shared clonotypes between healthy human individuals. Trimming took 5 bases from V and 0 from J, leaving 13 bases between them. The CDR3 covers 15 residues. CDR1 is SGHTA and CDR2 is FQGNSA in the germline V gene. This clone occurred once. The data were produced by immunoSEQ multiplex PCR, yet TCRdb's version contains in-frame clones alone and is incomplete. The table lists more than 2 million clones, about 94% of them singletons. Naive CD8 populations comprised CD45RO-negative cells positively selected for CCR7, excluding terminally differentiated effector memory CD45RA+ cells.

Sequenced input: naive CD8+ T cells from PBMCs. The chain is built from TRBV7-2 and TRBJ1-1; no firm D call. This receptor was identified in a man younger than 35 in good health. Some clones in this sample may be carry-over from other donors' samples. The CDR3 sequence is CASSRYGRLNTEAFF. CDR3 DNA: TGTGCCAGCAGCCGCTACGGACGGTTGAACACTGAAGCTTTCTTT. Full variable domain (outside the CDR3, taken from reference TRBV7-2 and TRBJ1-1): GAGVSQSPSNKVTEKGKDVELRCDPISGHTALYWYRQSLGQGLEFLIYFQGNSAPDKSGLPSDRFSAERTGGSVSTLTIQRTQQEDSAVYLCASSRYGRLNTEAFFGQGTRLTVV.